The following is a T cell receptor (beta chain) sequence with its context. This clone was observed a few times. The specificity of this receptor is unknown. No per-base quality is available; no much larger clone lies one base away. Library method: the immunoSEQ multiplex PCR assay. For most patients, genomic DNA was isolated with the Qiagen DNeasy Blood and Tissue Kit and shipped frozen to Adaptive Biotechnologies for TCR sequencing. Adaptive Biotechnologies carried out high-throughput TCR-beta CDR3 sequencing of genomic DNA for most patients. On the authors' methods: Adaptive's ImmunoSEQ software was the source of the TCR sequencing data for 18 patients, while a few other patients were processed with MiXCR and VDJtools. To correct CD4 versus CD8 sorting errors, sequences present in both subsets at a frequency ratio below 5:1 were removed. CDR3 nucleotide sequences shared between donor and recipient were removed because the origin of such sequences could not be assigned. To count as alloreactive, a clone needed at least 2-fold expansion over unstimulated cells and a minimum CFSE-low frequency of 0.002% (template counts) or 0.001% (read counts). Clones detected in sequenced pre-transplant spleen, lymph node, or MLR CFSE-low populations of the donor or recipient were defined as mappable. The cumulative frequency of alloreactive clones was calculated as a percentage of all sequences, weighted by copy number. TCRdb carries this immuneACCESS record with in-frame sequences only. Its versions omit some clonotypes, under half of them owing to an unresolved V gene in the studies checked, with the rest unexplained. The V and J calls and clone size come from that table; D and trimming were worked out from the DNA. The sample records about 90,000 clones, roughly 85% of which are singletons. Together, the top ten hold roughly 0.83% of the sample.

Unmatched junction bases come to 5, with V trimmed by 6 bases and J by 4 bases. CDR3 length: 13 amino acids, cysteine to phenylalanine. Just CDR3 DNA is preserved here, 39 bases in frame from base 1. CDR1 and CDR2, per the germline V gene, are SNHLY and FYNNEI. The data derive from a study of graft-versus-host responses after intestinal transplantation (dated by TCRdb to the early 2020s). With respect to the entire study: Recipients received multivisceral, liver-intestinal, or isolated intestinal transplants. Every recipient was given anti-thymocyte globulin induction, then maintenance tacrolimus and steroids for about three years. Graft-versus-host and host-versus-graft alloreactive T cell clones were tracked in the graft, circulation and bone marrow after intestinal transplantation using bulk TCR-beta CDR3 sequencing. To identify alloreactive clones, pre-transplant mixed lymphocyte reaction products were sequenced and compared with unstimulated pre-transplant donor and recipient T cells. A cohort of about 26 intestinal transplant recipients, including one retransplant, was enrolled, and a few patients lacking pretransplant specimens were excluded. Donor T cell macrochimerism was defined as a peak of at least 4% donor T cells among recipient peripheral blood mononuclear cells. Instead of going to the commercial service, samples from a few later patients were sequenced in-house on an Illumina MiSeq and processed with MiXCR.

What the time point label conveys for this sample: cells obtained before transplantation from donor or recipient. CD3+CD4+ and CD3+CD8+ populations were FACS-sorted from unstimulated pre-transplant donor and recipient cells taken from spleen or lymph nodes. What the study reported, not specific to this receptor: In patients with donor T cell macrochimerism, the allografts had high GvH to HvG T cell clonal ratios. GvH clones were detected in recipient bone marrow, and some of these GvH clones were observed earlier in ileal mucosa or blood, consistent with an intestinal mucosal origin. Peak levels of circulating GvH clones were associated with declines in HvG clones early after transplant. Conclusions were limited by the relatively low number and heterogeneity of intestinal transplant patients.

The sequence is built from TRBV2 and TRBJ1-1; the central 7 bases match TRBD1. Specimen: unstimulated CD4+ T cells sorted from spleen or lymph node cells, collected before intestinal transplant. The source of this sequence is a human donor who received an intestinal transplant. The DNA sequence is as follows: TGTGCCAGCAGCGCGACAGGGCGCACTGAAGCTTTCTTT. The translation is CASSATGRTEAFF.